This T cell receptor (beta chain) was recorded in a study of long-term antiretroviral therapy in people with HIV. Looking at the study overall: The study's earliest collections predate the 2015 immediate-ART recommendation by about a decade.

Sequencing used immunoSEQ v3.0 at survey level. TCRdb keeps only in-frame clones here, not all; method: immunoSEQ multiplex PCR. The sample has about 16,000 clones, 88% seen once. Trimming removed 3 bases from V and 7 bases from J, with 3 bases in between. The CDR3 has 11 amino acids. CDR1 is SGHDN and CDR2 is FVKESK in the germline V gene. Remarks on this clone: What it recognizes is unknown.

Whole-study results and caveats: Repertoires looked antigen-experienced, with only a slight naive shift after ART.

The chain employs TRBV14 and TRBJ1-4, with D unresolved. Sequencing was performed on unsorted PBMCs, taken more than 2.2 years before starting antiretroviral therapy. The sequence derives from a woman under 40 with HIV. The CDR3: CASSHGEKLFF. In nucleotides, the CDR3 is TGTGCCAGCAGCCATGGTGAAAAACTGTTTTTT.